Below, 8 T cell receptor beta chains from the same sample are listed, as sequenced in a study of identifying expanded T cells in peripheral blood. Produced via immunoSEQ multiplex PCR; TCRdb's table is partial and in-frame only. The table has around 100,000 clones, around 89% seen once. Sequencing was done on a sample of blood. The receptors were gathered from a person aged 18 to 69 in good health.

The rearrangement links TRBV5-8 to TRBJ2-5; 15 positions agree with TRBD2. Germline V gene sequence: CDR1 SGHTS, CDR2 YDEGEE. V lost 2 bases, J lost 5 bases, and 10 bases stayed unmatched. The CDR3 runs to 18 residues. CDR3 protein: CASSLLGLAGGSVETQYF. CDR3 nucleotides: TGTGCCAGCAGCTTACTTGGACTAGCGGGGGGGTCGGTGGAGACCCAGTACTTC.

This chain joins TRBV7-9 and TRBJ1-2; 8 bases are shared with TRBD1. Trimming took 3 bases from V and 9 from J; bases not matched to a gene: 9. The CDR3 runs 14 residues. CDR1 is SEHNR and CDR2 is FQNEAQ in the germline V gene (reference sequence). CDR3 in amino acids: CASSFRGPSESYTF. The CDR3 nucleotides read TGTGCCAGCAGCTTCAGGGGGCCCTCTGAGAGCTACACCTTC.

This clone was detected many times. The CDR3 sequence: CSAVVDGNQPQHF. CDR3 coding DNA: TGCAGCGCAGTGGTGGACGGCAATCAGCCCCAGCATTTT. The chain links TRBV29-1 to TRBJ1-5; D unclear. V was shortened by 7 bases and J by 2 bases, with 12 bases between the two germline ends. This CDR3 has 13 amino acids. From germline, CDR1 is SQVTM and CDR2 ANQGSEA. The full variable domain, with the rest looked up from reference TRBV29-1 and TRBJ1-5, is SAVISQKPSRDICQRGTSLTIQCQVDSQVTMMFWYRQQPGQSLTLIATANQGSEATYESGFVIDKFPISRPNLTFSTLTVSNMSPEDSSIYLCSAVVDGNQPQHFGDGTRLSIL.

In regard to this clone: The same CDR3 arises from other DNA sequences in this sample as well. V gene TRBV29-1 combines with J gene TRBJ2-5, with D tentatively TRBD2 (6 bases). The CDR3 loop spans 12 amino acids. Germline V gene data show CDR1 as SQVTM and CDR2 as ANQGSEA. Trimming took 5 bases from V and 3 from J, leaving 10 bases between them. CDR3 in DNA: TGCAGCGTTTTAACGGGGGAAGAGACCCAGTACTTC. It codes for CSVLTGEETQYF.

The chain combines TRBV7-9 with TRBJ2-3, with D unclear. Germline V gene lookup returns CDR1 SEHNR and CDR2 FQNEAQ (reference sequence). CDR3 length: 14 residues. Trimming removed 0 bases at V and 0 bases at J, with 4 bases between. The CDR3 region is CASSLATSTDTQYF. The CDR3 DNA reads TGTGCCAGCAGCTTAGCGACTAGCACAGATACGCAGTATTTT.

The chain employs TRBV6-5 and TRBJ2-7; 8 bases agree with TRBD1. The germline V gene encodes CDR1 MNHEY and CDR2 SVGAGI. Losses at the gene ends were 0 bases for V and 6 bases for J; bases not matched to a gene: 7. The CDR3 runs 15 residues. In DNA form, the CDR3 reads TGTGCCAGCAGTTACTCCTCCAGGGGGCAAGGCGAGCAGTACTTC. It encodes CASSYSSRGQGEQYF.

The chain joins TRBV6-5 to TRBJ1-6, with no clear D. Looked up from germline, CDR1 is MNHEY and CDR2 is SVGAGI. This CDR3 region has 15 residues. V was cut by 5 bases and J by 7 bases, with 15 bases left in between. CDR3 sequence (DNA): TGTGCCAGCAGTACCCCGGGCCCGCTAAATTCACCCCTCCACTTT. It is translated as CASSTPGPLNSPLHF.

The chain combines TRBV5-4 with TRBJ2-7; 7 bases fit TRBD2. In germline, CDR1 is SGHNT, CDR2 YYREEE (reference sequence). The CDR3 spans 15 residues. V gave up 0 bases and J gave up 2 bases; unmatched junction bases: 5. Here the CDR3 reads CASSLGPAGTYEQYF. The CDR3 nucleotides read TGTGCCAGCAGCTTGGGCCCAGCGGGGACCTACGAGCAGTACTTC.